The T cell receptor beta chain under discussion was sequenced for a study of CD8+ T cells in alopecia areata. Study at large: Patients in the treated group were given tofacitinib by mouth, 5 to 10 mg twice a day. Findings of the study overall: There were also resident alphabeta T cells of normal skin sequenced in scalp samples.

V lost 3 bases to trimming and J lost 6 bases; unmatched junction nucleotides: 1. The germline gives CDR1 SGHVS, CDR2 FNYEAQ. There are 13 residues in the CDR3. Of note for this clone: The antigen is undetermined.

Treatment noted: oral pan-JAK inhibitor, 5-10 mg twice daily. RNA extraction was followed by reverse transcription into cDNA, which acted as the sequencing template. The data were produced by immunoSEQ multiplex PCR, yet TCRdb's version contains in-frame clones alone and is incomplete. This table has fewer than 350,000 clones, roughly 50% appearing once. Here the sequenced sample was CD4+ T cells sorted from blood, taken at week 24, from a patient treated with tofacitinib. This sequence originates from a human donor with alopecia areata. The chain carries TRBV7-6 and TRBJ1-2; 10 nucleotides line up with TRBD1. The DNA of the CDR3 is TGTGCCAGCAGCTTCGGACAGGGGGATGGCTACACCTTC. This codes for CASSFGQGDGYTF. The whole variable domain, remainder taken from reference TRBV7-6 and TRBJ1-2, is GAGVSQSPRYKVTKRGQDVALRCDPISGHVSLYWYRQALGQGPEFLTYFNYEAQQDKSGLPNDRFSAERPEGSISTLTIQRTEQRDSAMYRCASSFGQGDGYTFGSGTRLTVV.